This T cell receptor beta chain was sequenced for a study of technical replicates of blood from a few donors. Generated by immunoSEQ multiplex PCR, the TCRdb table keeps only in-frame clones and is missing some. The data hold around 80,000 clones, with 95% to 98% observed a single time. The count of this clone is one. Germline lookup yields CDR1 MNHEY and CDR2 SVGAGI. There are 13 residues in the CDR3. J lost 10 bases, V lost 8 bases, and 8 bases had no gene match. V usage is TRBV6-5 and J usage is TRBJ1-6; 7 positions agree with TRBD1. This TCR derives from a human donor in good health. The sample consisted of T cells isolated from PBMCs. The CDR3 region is CASAATGDSPLHF. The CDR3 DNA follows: TGTGCCAGCGCGGCAACAGGGGACTCACCCCTCCACTTT.